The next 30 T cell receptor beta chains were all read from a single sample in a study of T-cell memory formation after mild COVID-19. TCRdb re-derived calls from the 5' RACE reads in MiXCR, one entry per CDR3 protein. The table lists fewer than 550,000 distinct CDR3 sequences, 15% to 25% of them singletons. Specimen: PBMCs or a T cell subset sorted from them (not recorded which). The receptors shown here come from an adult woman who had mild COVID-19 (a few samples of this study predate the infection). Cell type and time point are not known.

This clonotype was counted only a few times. CDR3 DNA: TGTGCCAGTAGTATGGGACTAGCGGGAGTCGGGGAGCTGTTTTTT. This sequence encodes CASSMGLAGVGELFF. This rearrangement joins TRBV19 to TRBJ2-2; TRBD2 matches at 14 bases. The CDR3 loop spans 15 amino acids. The germline CDR1 and CDR2 sequences are LNHDA and SQIVND (reference sequence). Trimming took 3 bases from V and 7 from J; bases not matched to a gene: 1.

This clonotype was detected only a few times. CDR3 sequence (DNA): TGCGCCAGCAGCCCCGGGACAGCCCTCCAAGAGACCCAGTACTTC. Protein sequence: CASSPGTALQETQYF. This sequence joins TRBV5-1 and TRBJ2-5; 7 bases align to TRBD1. There are 15 residues in the CDR3. Losses at the gene ends were 4 bases for V and 1 base for J; bases not matched to a gene: 7. Per germline, CDR1 SGHRS and CDR2 YFSETQ.

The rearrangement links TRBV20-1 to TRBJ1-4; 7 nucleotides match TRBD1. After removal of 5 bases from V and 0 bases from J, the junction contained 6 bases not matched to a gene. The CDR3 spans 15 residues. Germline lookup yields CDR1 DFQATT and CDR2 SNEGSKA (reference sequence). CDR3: CSAGRTGATNEKLFF. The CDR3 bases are TGCAGTGCTGGAAGGACAGGTGCAACTAATGAAAAACTGTTTTTT.

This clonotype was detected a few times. CDR3 nucleotide sequence: TGTGCCAGCAGAGGGACAGGGCAAGAGACCCAGTACTTC. Protein: CASRGTGQETQYF. This chain uses TRBV6-5 with TRBJ2-5; TRBD1 matches at 9 bases. The CDR3 loop spans 13 amino acids. V shed 6 bases, J shed 2 bases, and the junction held 1 base outside the gene matches. Germline CDR1 MNHEY, CDR2 SVGAGI.

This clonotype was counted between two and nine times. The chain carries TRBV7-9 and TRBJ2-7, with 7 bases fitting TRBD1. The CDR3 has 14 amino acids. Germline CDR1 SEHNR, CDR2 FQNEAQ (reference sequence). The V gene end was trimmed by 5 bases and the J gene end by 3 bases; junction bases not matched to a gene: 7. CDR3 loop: CASSDTDRNYEQYF. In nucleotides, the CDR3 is TGTGCCAGCAGCGACACGGACAGGAACTACGAGCAGTACTTC.

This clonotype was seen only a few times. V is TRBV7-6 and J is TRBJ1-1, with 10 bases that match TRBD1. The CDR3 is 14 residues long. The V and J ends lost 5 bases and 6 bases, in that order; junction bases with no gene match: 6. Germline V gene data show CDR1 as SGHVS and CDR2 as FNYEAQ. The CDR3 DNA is TGTGCCAGCAGCACCCCGGGACAGGGGCCTGAAGCTTTCTTT. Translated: CASSTPGQGPEAFF. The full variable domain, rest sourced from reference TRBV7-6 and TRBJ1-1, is GAGVSQSPRYKVTKRGQDVALRCDPISGHVSLYWYRQALGQGPEFLTYFNYEAQQDKSGLPNDRFSAERPEGSISTLTIQRTEQRDSAMYRCASSTPGQGPEAFFGQGTRLTVV.

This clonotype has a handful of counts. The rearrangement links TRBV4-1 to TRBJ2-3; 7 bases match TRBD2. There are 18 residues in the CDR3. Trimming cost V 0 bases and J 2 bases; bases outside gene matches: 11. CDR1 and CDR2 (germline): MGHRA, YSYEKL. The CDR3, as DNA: TGCGCCAGCAGCCAAGATAGAATGGGCGGGGGATACACAGATACGCAGTATTTT. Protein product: CASSQDRMGGGYTDTQYF.

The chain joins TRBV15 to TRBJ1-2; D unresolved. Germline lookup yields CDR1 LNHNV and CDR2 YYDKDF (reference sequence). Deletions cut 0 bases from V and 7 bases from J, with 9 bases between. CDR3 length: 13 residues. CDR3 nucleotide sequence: TGTGCCACCAGCAGAGATCATTACGGTGGCTACACCTTC. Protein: CATSRDHYGGYTF. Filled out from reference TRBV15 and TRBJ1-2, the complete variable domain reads DAMVIQNPRYQVTQFGKPVTLSCSQTLNHNVMYWYQQKSSQAPKLLFHYYDKDFNNEADTPDNFQSRRPNTSFCFLDIRSPGLGDTAMYLCATSRDHYGGYTFGSGTRLTVV.

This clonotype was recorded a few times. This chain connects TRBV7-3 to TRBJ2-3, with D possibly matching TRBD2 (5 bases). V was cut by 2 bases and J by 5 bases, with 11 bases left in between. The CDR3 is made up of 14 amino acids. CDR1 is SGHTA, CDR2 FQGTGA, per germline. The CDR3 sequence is CASSLGGHGDTQYF. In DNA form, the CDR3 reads TGTGCCAGCAGCTTAGGCGGGCACGGAGATACGCAGTATTTT.

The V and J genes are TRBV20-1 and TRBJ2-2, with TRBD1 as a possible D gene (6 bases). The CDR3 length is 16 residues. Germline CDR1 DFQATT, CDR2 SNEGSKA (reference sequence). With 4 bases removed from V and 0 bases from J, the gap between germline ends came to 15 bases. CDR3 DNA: TGCAGTGCTACATCTACCGGGACACCGAACACCGGGGAGCTGTTTTTT. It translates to CSATSTGTPNTGELFF.

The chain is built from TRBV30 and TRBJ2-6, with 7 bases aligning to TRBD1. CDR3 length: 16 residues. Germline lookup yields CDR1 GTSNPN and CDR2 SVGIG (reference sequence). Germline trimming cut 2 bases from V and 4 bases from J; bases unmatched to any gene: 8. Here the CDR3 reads CAWSPLGGSGANVLTF. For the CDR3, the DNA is TGTGCCTGGAGTCCCCTAGGGGGCTCGGGGGCCAACGTCCTGACTTTC.

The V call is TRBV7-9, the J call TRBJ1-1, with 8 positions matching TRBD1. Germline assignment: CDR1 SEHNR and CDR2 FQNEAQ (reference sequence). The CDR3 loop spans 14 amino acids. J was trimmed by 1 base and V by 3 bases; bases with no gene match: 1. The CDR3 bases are TGTGCCAGCAGCTTCCAGGGGGCGAACACTGAAGCTTTCTTT. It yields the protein CASSFQGANTEAFF.

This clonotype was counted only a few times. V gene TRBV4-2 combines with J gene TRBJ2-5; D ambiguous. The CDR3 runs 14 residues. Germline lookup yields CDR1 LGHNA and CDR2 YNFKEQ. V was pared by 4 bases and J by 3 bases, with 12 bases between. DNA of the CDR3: TGTGCCAGCAGCCCACGTGTAACCGAAGAGACCCAGTACTTC. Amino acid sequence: CASSPRVTEETQYF.

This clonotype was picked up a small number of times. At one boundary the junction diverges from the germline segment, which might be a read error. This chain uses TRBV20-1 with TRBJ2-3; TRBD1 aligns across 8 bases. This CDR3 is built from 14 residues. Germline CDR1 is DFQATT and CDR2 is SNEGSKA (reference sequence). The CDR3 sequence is CCAEKGTGTDTQYF. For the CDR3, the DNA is TGCTGTGCCGAGAAAGGGACAGGTACAGATACGCAGTATTTT.

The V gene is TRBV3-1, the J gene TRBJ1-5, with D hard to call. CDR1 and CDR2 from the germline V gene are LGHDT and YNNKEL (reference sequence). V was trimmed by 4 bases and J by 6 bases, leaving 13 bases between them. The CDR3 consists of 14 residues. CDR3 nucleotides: TGTGCCAGCAGCCTCACGAGGGCAGGTCAGCCCCAGCATTTT. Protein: CASSLTRAGQPQHF.

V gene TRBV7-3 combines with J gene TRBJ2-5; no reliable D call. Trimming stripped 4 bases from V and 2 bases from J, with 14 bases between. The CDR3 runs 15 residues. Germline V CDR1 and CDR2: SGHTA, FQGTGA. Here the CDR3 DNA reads TGTGCCAGCAGCTCCTTGGGCCGCCTACAAGAGACCCAGTACTTC. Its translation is CASSSLGRLQETQYF. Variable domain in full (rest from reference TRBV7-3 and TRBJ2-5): GAGVSQTPSNKVTEKGKYVELRCDPISGHTALYWYRQSLGQGPEFLIYFQGTGAADDSGLPNDRFFAVRPEGSVSTLKIQRTERGDSAVYLCASSSLGRLQETQYFGPGTRLLVL.

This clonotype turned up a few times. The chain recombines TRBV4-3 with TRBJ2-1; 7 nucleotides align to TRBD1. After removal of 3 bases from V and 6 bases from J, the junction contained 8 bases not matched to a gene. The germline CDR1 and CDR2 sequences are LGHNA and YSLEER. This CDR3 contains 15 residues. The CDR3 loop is CASSHSTGRSNEQFF. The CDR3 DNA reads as TGCGCCAGCAGCCATTCGACAGGGAGAAGCAATGAGCAGTTCTTC.

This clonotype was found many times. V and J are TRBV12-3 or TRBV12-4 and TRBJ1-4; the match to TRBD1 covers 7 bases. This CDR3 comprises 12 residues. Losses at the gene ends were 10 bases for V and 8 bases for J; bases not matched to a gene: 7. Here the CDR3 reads CATNRGGEKLFF. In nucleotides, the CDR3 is TGTGCCACAAACAGGGGTGGAGAAAAACTGTTTTTT.

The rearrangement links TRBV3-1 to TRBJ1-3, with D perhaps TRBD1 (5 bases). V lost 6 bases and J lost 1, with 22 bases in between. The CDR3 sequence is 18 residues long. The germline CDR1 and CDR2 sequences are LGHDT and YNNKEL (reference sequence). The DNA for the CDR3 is TGTGCCAGCAGTCGGACGGGGGTTACCGGGACGTCTGGAAACACCATATATTTT. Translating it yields CASSRTGVTGTSGNTIYF.

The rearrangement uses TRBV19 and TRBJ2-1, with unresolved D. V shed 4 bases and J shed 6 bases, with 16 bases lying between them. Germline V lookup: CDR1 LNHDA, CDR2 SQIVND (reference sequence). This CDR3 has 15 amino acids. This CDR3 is CASSRFWDPTNEQFF. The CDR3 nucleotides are TGTGCCAGTAGTAGGTTCTGGGATCCTACCAATGAGCAGTTCTTC. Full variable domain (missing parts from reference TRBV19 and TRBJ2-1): DGGITQSPKYLFRKEGQNVTLSCEQNLNHDAMYWYRQDPGQGLRLIYYSQIVNDFQKGDIAEGYSVSREKKESFPLTVTSAQKNPTAFYLCASSRFWDPTNEQFFGPGTRLTVL.

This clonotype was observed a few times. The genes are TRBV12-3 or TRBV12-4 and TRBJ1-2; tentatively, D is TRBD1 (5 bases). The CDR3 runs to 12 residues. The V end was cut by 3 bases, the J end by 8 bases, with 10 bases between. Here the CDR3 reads CASSFGGSGYTF. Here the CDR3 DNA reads TGTGCCAGCAGTTTTGGGGGGTCGGGCTACACCTTC.

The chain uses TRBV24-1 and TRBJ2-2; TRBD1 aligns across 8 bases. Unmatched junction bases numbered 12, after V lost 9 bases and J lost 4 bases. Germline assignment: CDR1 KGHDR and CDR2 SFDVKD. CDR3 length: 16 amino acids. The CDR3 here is CATGRGTGLSTGELFF. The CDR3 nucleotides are TGTGCCACCGGTCGGGGGACAGGACTCAGCACCGGGGAGCTGTTTTTT.

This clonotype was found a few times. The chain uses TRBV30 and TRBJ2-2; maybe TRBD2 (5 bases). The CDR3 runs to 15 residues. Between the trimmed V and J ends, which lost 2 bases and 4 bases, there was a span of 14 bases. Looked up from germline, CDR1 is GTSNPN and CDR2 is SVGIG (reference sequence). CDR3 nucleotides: TGTGCCTGGAGTAGTGCCGGGATCAGCACCGGGGAGCTGTTTTTT. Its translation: CAWSSAGISTGELFF. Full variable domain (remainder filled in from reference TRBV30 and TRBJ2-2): SQTIHQWPATLVQPVGSPLSLECTVEGTSNPNLYWYRQAAGRGLQLLFYSVGIGQISSEVPQNLSASRPQDRQFILSSKKLLLSDSGFYLCAWSSAGISTGELFFGEGSRLTVL.

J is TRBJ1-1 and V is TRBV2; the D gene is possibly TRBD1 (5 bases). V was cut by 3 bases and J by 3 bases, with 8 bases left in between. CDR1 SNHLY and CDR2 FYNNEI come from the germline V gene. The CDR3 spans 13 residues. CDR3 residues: CASSDGGDTEAFF. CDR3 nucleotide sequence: TGTGCCAGCAGTGACGGGGGGGACACTGAAGCTTTCTTT.

CDR3 residues: CSAGTGLIEAFF. CDR3 in DNA: TGCAGCGCGGGGACAGGGCTTATTGAAGCTTTCTTT. The chain is built from TRBV29-1 and TRBJ1-1, with 9 bases identical to TRBD1. Germline trimming cut 7 bases from V and 7 bases from J; bases unmatched to any gene: 7. In germline, CDR1 is SQVTM, CDR2 ANQGSEA. The CDR3 consists of 12 residues.

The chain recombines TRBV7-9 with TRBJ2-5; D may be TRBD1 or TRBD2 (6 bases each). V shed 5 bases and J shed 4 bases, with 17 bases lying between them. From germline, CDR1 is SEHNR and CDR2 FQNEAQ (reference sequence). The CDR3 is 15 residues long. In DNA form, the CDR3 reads TGTGCCAGCAGCGTTTGGGGGGCCGCAGGAGAGACCCAGTACTTC. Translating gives CASSVWGAAGETQYF. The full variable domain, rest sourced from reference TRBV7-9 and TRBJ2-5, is DTGVSQNPRHKITKRGQNVTFRCDPISEHNRLYWYRQTLGQGPEFLTYFQNEAQLEKSRLLSDRFSAERPKGSFSTLEIQRTEQGDSAMYLCASSVWGAAGETQYFGPGTRLLVL.

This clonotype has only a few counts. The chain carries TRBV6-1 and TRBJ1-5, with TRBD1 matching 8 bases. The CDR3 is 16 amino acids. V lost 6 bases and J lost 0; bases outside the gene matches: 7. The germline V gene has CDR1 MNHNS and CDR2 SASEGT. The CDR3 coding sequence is TGTGCCAGCAGATGGGGGACAGGTTATAGCAATCAGCCCCAGCATTTT. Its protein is CASRWGTGYSNQPQHF.

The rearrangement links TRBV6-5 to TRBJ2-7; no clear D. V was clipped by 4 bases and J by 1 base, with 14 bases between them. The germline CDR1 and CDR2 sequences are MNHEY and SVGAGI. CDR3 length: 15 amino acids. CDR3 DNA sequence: TGTGCCAGCAGTTTTCAGCCATCCGGGTCCTACGAGCAGTACTTC. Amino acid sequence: CASSFQPSGSYEQYF.

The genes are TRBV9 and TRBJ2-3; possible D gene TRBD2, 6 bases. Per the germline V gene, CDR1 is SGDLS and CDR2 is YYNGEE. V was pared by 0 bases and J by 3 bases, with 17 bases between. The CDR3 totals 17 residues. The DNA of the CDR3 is TGTGCCAGCAGCGTAGGGGTTGGGGGGAGGAGTACAGATACGCAGTATTTT. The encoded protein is CASSVGVGGRSTDTQYF.

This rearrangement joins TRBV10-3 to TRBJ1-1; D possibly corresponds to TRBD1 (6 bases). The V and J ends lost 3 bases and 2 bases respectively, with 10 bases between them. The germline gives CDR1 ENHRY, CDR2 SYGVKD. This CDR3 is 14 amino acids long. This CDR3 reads CAISDWTANTEAFF. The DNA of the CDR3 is TGTGCCATCAGTGACTGGACAGCCAACACTGAAGCTTTCTTT.